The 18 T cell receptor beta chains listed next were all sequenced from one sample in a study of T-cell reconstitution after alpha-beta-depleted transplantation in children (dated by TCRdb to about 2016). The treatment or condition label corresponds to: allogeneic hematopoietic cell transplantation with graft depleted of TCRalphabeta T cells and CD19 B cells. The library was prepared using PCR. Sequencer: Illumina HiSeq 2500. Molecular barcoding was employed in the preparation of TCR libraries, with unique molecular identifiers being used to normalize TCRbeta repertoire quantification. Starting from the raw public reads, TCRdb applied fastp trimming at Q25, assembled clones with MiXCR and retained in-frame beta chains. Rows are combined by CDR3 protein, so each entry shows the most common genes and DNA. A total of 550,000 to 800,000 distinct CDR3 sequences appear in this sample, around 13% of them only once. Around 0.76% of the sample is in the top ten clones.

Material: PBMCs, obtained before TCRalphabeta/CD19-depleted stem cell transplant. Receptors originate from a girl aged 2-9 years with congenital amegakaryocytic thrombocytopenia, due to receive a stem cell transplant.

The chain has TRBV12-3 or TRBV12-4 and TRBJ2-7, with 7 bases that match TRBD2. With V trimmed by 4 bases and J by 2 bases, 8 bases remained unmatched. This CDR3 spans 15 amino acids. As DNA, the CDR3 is TGTGCCAGCAGTTACGGGCTAGCGGAACCCTACGAGCAGTACTTC. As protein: CASSYGLAEPYEQYF.

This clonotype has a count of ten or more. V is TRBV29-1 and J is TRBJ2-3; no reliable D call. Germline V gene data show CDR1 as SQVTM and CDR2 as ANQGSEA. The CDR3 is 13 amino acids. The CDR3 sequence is CSSQVPGTDTQYF. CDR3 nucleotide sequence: TGCAGTAGCCAGGTCCCCGGCACAGATACGCAGTATTTT.

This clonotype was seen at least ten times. The chain's CDR3 is CASSPGGVWGYTF. CDR3 sequence (DNA): TGTGCCAGCAGTCCAGGGGGGGTCTGGGGCTACACCTTC. The gene calls are TRBV28 and TRBJ1-2; 7 nucleotides match TRBD1. V was pared by 5 bases and J by 8 bases, with 8 bases of the junction left unmatched. This CDR3 comprises 13 residues. Germline CDR1 reads MDHEN; CDR2 reads SYDVKM.

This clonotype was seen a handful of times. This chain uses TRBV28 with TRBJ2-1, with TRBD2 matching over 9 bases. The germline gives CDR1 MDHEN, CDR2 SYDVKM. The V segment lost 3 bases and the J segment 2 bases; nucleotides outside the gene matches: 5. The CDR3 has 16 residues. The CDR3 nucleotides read TGTGCCAGCAGTTTTATGGTAGCGGGGGCCTACAATGAGCAGTTCTTC. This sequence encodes CASSFMVAGAYNEQFF.

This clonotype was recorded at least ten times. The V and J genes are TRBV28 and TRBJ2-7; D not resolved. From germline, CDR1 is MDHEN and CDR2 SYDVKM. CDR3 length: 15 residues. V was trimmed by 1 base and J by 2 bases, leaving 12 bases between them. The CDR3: CASSLFVDRPYEQYF. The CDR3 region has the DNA TGTGCCAGCAGTTTATTCGTGGACCGCCCCTACGAGCAGTACTTC.

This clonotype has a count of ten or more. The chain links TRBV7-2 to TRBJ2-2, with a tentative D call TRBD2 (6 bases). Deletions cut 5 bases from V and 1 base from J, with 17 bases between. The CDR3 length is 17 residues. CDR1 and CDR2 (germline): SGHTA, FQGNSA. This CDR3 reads CASSPHGGTLNTGELFF. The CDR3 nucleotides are TGTGCCAGCAGCCCACACGGCGGGACTCTGAACACCGGGGAGCTGTTTTTT. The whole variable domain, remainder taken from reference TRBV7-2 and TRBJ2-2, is GAGVSQSPSNKVTEKGKDVELRCDPISGHTALYWYRQSLGQGLEFLIYFQGNSAPDKSGLPSDRFSAERTGGSVSTLTIQRTQQEDSAVYLCASSPHGGTLNTGELFFGEGSRLTVL.

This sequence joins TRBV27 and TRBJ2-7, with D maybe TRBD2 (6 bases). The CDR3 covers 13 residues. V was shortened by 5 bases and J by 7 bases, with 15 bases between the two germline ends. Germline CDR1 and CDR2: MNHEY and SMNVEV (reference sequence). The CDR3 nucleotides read TGTGCCAGCAGTGCTTGGGGGGTGTCGGAGCAGTACTTC. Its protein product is CASSAWGVSEQYF.

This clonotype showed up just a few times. In nucleotides, the CDR3 is TGTGCCAGCTCACCAGGGTTGGAAGGCGAGCAGTACTTC. Encoded protein: CASSPGLEGEQYF. The rearrangement uses TRBV18 and TRBJ2-7; D ambiguous. Between the trimmed V and J ends, which lost 2 bases and 6 bases, there was a span of 11 bases. The CDR3 loop spans 13 amino acids. Germline-derived CDR1 and CDR2 are KGHSH and LQKENI.

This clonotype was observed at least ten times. The CDR3 DNA reads TGCAGTGCTGGACCTAGCGACAATGAGCAGTTCTTC. This gives the protein CSAGPSDNEQFF. The chain carries TRBV20-1 and TRBJ2-1, with TRBD2 as a possible D gene (6 bases). The germline CDR1 and CDR2 sequences are DFQATT and SNEGSKA (reference sequence). The CDR3 covers 12 residues. V gave up 5 bases and J gave up 5 bases, with 10 bases separating them.

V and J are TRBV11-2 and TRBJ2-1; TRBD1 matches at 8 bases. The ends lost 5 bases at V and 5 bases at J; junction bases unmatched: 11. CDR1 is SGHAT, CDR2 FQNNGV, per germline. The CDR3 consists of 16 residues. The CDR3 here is CASSPGQGARDNEQFF. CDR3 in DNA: TGTGCCAGCAGCCCAGGGCAGGGGGCGCGGGACAATGAGCAGTTCTTC.

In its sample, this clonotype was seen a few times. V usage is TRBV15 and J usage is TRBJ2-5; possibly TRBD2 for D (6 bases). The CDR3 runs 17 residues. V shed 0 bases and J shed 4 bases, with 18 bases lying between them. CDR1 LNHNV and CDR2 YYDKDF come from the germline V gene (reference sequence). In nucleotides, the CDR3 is TGTGCCACCAGCAGAGATCCCGGAGGCGGGATAGGAGAGACCCAGTACTTC. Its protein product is CATSRDPGGGIGETQYF. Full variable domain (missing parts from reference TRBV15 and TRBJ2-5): DAMVIQNPRYQVTQFGKPVTLSCSQTLNHNVMYWYQQKSSQAPKLLFHYYDKDFNNEADTPDNFQSRRPNTSFCFLDIRSPGLGDTAMYLCATSRDPGGGIGETQYFGPGTRLLVL.

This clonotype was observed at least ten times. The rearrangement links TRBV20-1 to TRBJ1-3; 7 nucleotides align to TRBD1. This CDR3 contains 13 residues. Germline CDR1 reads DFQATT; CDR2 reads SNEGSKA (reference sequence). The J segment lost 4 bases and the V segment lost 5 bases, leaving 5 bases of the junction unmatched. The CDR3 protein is CSALPGQGNTIYF. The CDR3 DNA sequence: TGCAGTGCTCTCCCGGGACAGGGAAACACCATATATTTT.

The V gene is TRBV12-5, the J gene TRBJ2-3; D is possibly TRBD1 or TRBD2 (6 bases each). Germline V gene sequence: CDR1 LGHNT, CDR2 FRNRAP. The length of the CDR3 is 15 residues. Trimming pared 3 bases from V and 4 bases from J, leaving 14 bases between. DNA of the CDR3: TGTGCTAGTGGTTTATTCGGGGGCGCGGCAGATACGCAGTATTTT. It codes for CASGLFGGAADTQYF.

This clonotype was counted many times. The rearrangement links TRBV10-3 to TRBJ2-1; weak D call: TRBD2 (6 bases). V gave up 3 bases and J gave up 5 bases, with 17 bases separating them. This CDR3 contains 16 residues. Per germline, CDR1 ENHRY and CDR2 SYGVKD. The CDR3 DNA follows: TGTGCCATCAGTGACAGTGGCCAGCGGGCCAACAATGAGCAGTTCTTC. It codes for CAISDSGQRANNEQFF.

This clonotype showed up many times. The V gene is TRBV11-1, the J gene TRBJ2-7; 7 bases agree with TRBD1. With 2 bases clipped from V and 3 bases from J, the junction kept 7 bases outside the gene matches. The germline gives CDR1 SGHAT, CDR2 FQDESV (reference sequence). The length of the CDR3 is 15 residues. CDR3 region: CASSLSRGQIYEQYF. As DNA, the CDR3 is TGTGCCAGCAGCTTAAGCAGGGGACAGATCTACGAGCAGTACTTC. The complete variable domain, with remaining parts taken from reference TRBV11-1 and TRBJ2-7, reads EAEVAQSPRYKITEKSQAVAFWCDPISGHATLYWYRQILGQGPELLVQFQDESVVDDSQLPKDRFSAERLKGVDSTLKIQPAELGDSAMYLCASSLSRGQIYEQYFGPGTRLTVT.

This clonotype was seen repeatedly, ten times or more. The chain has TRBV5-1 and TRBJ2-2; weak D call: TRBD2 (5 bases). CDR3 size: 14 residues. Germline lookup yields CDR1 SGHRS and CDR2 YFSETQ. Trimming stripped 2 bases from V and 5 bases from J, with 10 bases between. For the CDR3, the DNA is TGCGCCAGCAGCTTCGGCGAGGGAACCGGGGAGCTGTTTTTT. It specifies CASSFGEGTGELFF. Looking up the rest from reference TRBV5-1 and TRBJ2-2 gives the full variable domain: KAGVTQTPRYLIKTRGQQVTLSCSPISGHRSVSWYQQTPGQGLQFLFEYFSETQRNKGNFPGRFSGRQFSNSRSEMNVSTLELGDSALYLCASSFGEGTGELFFGEGSRLTVL.

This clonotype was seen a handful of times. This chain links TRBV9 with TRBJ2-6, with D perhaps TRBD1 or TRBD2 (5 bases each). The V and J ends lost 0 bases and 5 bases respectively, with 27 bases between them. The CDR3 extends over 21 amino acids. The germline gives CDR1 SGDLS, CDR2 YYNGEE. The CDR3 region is CASSVALGITGPPLWANVLTF. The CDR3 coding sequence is TGTGCCAGCAGCGTAGCTCTGGGAATTACGGGGCCCCCCCTCTGGGCCAACGTCCTGACTTTC.

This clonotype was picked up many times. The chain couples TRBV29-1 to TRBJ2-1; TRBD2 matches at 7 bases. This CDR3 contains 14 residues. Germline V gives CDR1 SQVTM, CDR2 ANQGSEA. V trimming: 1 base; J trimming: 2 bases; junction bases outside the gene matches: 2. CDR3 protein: CSVEGGGTYNEQFF. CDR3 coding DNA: TGCAGCGTTGAAGGCGGGGGAACCTACAATGAGCAGTTCTTC.